Below, 27 T cell receptor beta chains from the same sample are listed, as sequenced in a study of blood T cell repertoires in COVID-19. Data came from immunoSEQ multiplex PCR; TCRdb stores just in-frame clones and leaves some out. The data contain approximately 260,000 clones, approximately 78% of them singletons. The sample comprised peripheral blood. The origin of the receptors is a woman in her fifties or sixties with active or convalescent COVID-19.

V and J are TRBV24-1 and TRBJ2-5; 7 nucleotides agree with TRBD2. There are 13 residues in the CDR3. The J segment lost 5 bases and the V segment lost 4 bases, leaving 3 bases of the junction unmatched. CDR1 and CDR2 from the germline V gene are KGHDR and SFDVKD. The CDR3 DNA follows: TGTGCCACCAGTGAGGCCGGGGGGGAGACCCAGTACTTC. Residues: CATSEAGGETQYF.

V usage is TRBV12-3 or TRBV12-4 and J usage is TRBJ1-2; 10 positions match TRBD1. V shed 0 bases, J shed 10 bases, and the junction held 2 bases outside the gene matches. This CDR3 has 13 residues. CDR3: CASSLAGTGDYTF. As DNA, the CDR3 is TGTGCCAGCAGTTTAGCCGGGACAGGGGACTACACCTTC.

This chain joins TRBV7-6 and TRBJ1-4; the D gene is possibly TRBD1 (6 bases). This CDR3 has 15 amino acids. V was shortened by 5 bases and J by 8 bases, with 18 bases between the two germline ends. Per the germline V gene, CDR1 is SGHVS and CDR2 is FNYEAQ. CDR3 nucleotides: TGTGCCAGCAGCGCCCGTACAGGGATGAACGAAAAACTGTTTTTT. It encodes CASSARTGMNEKLFF.

The rearrangement links TRBV5-1 to TRBJ2-3, with 7 bases lining up with TRBD1. CDR3 length equals 15 residues. Germline V gene lookup returns CDR1 SGHRS and CDR2 YFSETQ. V was pared by 0 bases and J by 4 bases, with 5 bases of the junction left unmatched. This CDR3 reads CASSLEGARSDTQYF. DNA of the CDR3: TGCGCCAGCAGCTTGGAGGGGGCACGCTCAGATACGCAGTATTTT.

The chain combines TRBV18 with TRBJ1-2, with TRBD1 as a possible D gene (6 bases). The CDR3 is 16 residues long. Germline CDR1 KGHSH, CDR2 LQKENI. Trimming removed 2 bases from V and 2 bases from J, with 15 bases in between. Written as DNA, the CDR3 is TGTGCCAGCTCACCAGAGGGGCAAGGGGGAAACTATGGCTACACCTTC. As protein: CASSPEGQGGNYGYTF. The full variable domain, rest sourced from reference TRBV18 and TRBJ1-2, is NAGVMQNPRHLVRRRGQEARLRCSPMKGHSHVYWYRQLPEEGLKFMVYLQKENIIDESGMPKERFSAEFPKEGPSILRIQQVVRGDSAAYFCASSPEGQGGNYGYTFGSGTRLTVV.

V is TRBV23-1 and J is TRBJ1-3, with 7 bases identical to TRBD1. TRBV23-1 is annotated as an ORF whose role is uncertain. The junction had 5 bases not matched to a gene; V was cut back by 6 bases and J by 0 bases. The length of the CDR3 is 15 residues. CDR3 protein: CASRGGQLSGNTIYF. The CDR3 DNA sequence: TGCGCCAGCAGAGGGGGACAGCTCTCTGGAAACACCATATATTTT.

This chain connects TRBV4-1 to TRBJ2-7, with 10 bases matching TRBD2. This CDR3 is built from 18 residues. The J segment lost 4 bases and the V segment lost 2 bases, leaving 14 bases of the junction unmatched. Germline loops: CDR1 MGHRA, CDR2 YSYEKL. The CDR3: CASSQFFISGGPGYEQYF. In DNA form, the CDR3 reads TGCGCCAGCAGCCAATTTTTTATTAGCGGGGGGCCGGGGTACGAGCAGTACTTC.

This rearrangement joins TRBV6-5 to TRBJ1-2; D not certain. V was clipped by 5 bases and J by 1 base, with 8 bases between them. There are 13 residues in the CDR3. The germline CDR1 and CDR2 sequences are MNHEY and SVGAGI. The DNA of the CDR3 is TGTGCCAGCAGTCGCCAGAATAACTATGGCTACACCTTC. It codes for CASSRQNNYGYTF.

This chain connects TRBV7-9 to TRBJ1-5; D ambiguous. This CDR3 has 13 amino acids. CDR1 and CDR2 (germline): SEHNR, FQNEAQ (reference sequence). V gave up 3 bases and J gave up 8 bases, with 11 bases separating them. The DNA for the CDR3 is TGTGCCAGCAGCTTCGACTTGGCGGAGCCCCAGCATTTT. Translated: CASSFDLAEPQHF.

The chain is built from TRBV13 and TRBJ1-1; 10 bases are a match to TRBD1. Germline V gene data show CDR1 as PRHDT and CDR2 as FYEKMQ (reference sequence). The CDR3 runs to 16 residues. Unmatched junction bases numbered 5, after V lost 0 bases and J lost 4 bases. CDR3 in amino acids: CASSLGLGQGPTEAFF. The CDR3 DNA reads TGTGCCAGCAGCTTAGGTTTGGGACAGGGGCCCACTGAAGCTTTCTTT. Based on the CDR3 plus reference TRBV13 and TRBJ1-1, the full variable domain is AAGVIQSPRHLIKEKRETATLKCYPIPRHDTVYWYQQGPGQDPQFLISFYEKMQSDKGSIPDRFSAQQFSDYHSELNMSSLELGDSALYFCASSLGLGQGPTEAFFGQGTRLTVV.

A single count supports this clone. The V and J genes are TRBV19 and TRBJ2-7; D possibly corresponds to TRBD2 (7 bases). The ends were cut back, 1 base at V and 3 bases at J, with 10 bases in the middle. Germline values: CDR1 LNHDA, CDR2 SQIVND (reference sequence). The CDR3 contains 14 residues. As DNA, the CDR3 is TGTGCCAGTAGTATAGCGGGGGGCCACTACGAGCAGTACTTC. This encodes CASSIAGGHYEQYF.

V is TRBV5-6 and J is TRBJ2-4, with D unclear. Germline CDR1 reads SGHDT; CDR2 reads YYEEEE. This CDR3 region has 14 residues. The V gene lost 0 bases and the J gene lost 8 bases, with 12 bases spanning the gap. The CDR3 DNA is TGTGCCAGCAGCTTGGGGCACGTAGGAGACATTCAGTACTTC. It codes for CASSLGHVGDIQYF.

This clone came up a few times. This chain joins TRBV5-6 and TRBJ2-5; the match to TRBD1 covers 7 bases. The CDR3 is 16 amino acids. V trimming: 4 bases; J trimming: 1 base; junction bases outside the gene matches: 10. The germline CDR1 and CDR2 sequences are SGHDT and YYEEEE. The CDR3 DNA is TGTGCCAGCAGCCTTGCGCCCGGGACAGTCCAAGAGACCCAGTACTTC. It is translated as CASSLAPGTVQETQYF.

The V gene is TRBV10-3, the J gene TRBJ2-7, with 12 positions matching TRBD1. CDR1 is ENHRY and CDR2 is SYGVKD in the germline V gene. This CDR3 has 15 residues. V was clipped by 2 bases and J by 8 bases; unmatched bases: 7. The DNA of the CDR3 is TGTGCCATCAGTGAGCCCGGGACAGGGGGCGCCCAGCAGTACTTC. It encodes CAISEPGTGGAQQYF.

This chain uses TRBV12-3 or TRBV12-4 with TRBJ1-5; D unclear. The CDR3 sequence is 13 residues long. CDR3 region: CATLAQPNQPQHF. CDR3 nucleotide sequence: TGTGCAACCTTGGCACAGCCTAATCAGCCCCAGCATTTT.

The chain joins TRBV6-5 to TRBJ1-1; TRBD1 is a possible D gene (6 bases). V was shortened by 6 bases and J by 4 bases, with 12 bases between the two germline ends. This CDR3 is built from 13 residues. Per germline, CDR1 MNHEY and CDR2 SVGAGI. The CDR3 DNA reads as TGTGCCAGCAGCCCCGGGACACTCACTGAAGCTTTCTTT. This translates into CASSPGTLTEAFF.

This chain uses TRBV6-2 or TRBV6-3 with TRBJ1-1; possibly TRBD1 for D (5 bases). Per the germline V gene, CDR1 is MNHEY and CDR2 is SVGEGT. Trimming took off 4 bases at V and 0 bases at J, with 12 bases between the two ends. The CDR3 totals 15 residues. The CDR3 nucleotides are TGTGCCAGCAGTTCCGGTGACAGATTGAACACTGAAGCTTTCTTT. Translation gives CASSSGDRLNTEAFF.

The V and J genes are TRBV12-5 and TRBJ2-3, with D possibly matching TRBD2 (5 bases). The CDR3 is 14 residues long. V lost 8 bases, J lost 0 bases, and 12 bases lay in between. Germline CDR1 reads LGHNT; CDR2 reads FRNRAP. The CDR3 nucleotides read TGTGCTAGTTCACGACTACAGAGCACAGATACGCAGTATTTT. Translated: CASSRLQSTDTQYF.

The V and J genes are TRBV6-5 and TRBJ1-6; 8 nucleotides match TRBD1. Per germline, CDR1 MNHEY and CDR2 SVGAGI. The CDR3 has 14 amino acids. V lost 4 bases and J lost 9; bases outside the gene matches: 5. The CDR3: CASSSGQVGSPLHF. In DNA form, the CDR3 reads TGTGCCAGCAGTTCGGGACAGGTCGGTTCACCCCTCCACTTT.

The chain employs TRBV19 and TRBJ1-5; weak D call: TRBD1 (5 bases). V was shortened by 4 bases and J by 1 base, with 17 bases between the two germline ends. Germline loops: CDR1 LNHDA, CDR2 SQIVND (reference sequence). This CDR3 has 17 residues. As DNA, the CDR3 is TGTGCCAGTAGTACCCACCCCGTTGGGGGGAGCAATCAGCCCCAGCATTTT. As protein: CASSTHPVGGSNQPQHF.

The genes are TRBV14 and TRBJ2-7, with D possibly matching TRBD2 (5 bases). From germline, CDR1 is SGHDN and CDR2 FVKESK. V shed 5 bases and J shed 7 bases, with 18 bases lying between them. This CDR3 region has 14 residues. The CDR3 bases are TGTGCCAGCAGCTTCTCCGGCCGGAGAGGGGAGCAGTACTTC. It codes for CASSFSGRRGEQYF.

The chain carries TRBV3-1 (or the pseudogene TRBV3-2) and TRBJ2-7; TRBD2 might be the D (7 bases). V lost 4 bases and J lost 7, with 20 bases in between. This CDR3 region has 15 residues. Germline CDR1 reads LGHDT; CDR2 reads YNNKEL (reference sequence). The CDR3, as DNA: TGTGCCAGCAGCCGGGGGGGGACAAATAATCAGGAGCAGTACTTC. Residues: CASSRGGTNNQEQYF.

This rearrangement joins TRBV11-2 to TRBJ2-7, with 8 bases lining up with TRBD1. The CDR3 is 15 residues long. V was clipped by 5 bases and J by 7 bases; unmatched bases: 13. The germline gives CDR1 SGHAT, CDR2 FQNNGV. CDR3 sequence reads: CASSPGQGAFGEQYF. The CDR3, as DNA: TGTGCCAGCAGCCCAGGGCAGGGGGCGTTTGGGGAGCAGTACTTC.

The gene calls are TRBV10-3 and TRBJ1-1, with TRBD1 matching over 8 bases. The CDR3 consists of 13 residues. Germline CDR1 reads ENHRY; CDR2 reads SYGVKD. J gave up 3 bases and V 6 bases, and 3 bases lay outside the gene matches. The CDR3 DNA reads TGTGCCATCAGACAGGGGGAGGACACTGAAGCTTTCTTT. Amino acids: CAIRQGEDTEAFF.

The chain employs TRBV18 and TRBJ2-1, with D perhaps TRBD2 (6 bases). This CDR3 is 15 amino acids long. In germline, CDR1 is KGHSH, CDR2 LQKENI. V gave up 0 bases and J gave up 7 bases, with 13 bases separating them. The chain's CDR3 is CASSPPARGWNEQFF. The DNA of the CDR3 is TGTGCCAGCTCACCACCGGCCCGGGGGTGGAATGAGCAGTTCTTC. Full variable domain (rest looked up from reference TRBV18 and TRBJ2-1): NAGVMQNPRHLVRRRGQEARLRCSPMKGHSHVYWYRQLPEEGLKFMVYLQKENIIDESGMPKERFSAEFPKEGPSILRIQQVVRGDSAAYFCASSPPARGWNEQFFGPGTRLTVL.

The rearrangement links TRBV30 to TRBJ2-5; 11 bases agree with TRBD2. V dropped 8 bases and J dropped 1; count of bases not matched to a gene: 6. The CDR3 is 14 residues long. CDR1 and CDR2 from the germline V gene are GTSNPN and SVGIG (reference sequence). For the CDR3, the DNA is TGTGCCCGCCGGCTAGCGGGGGGCCAAGAGACCCAGTACTTC. Its translation is CARRLAGGQETQYF. Full variable domain (outside the CDR3, taken from reference TRBV30 and TRBJ2-5): SQTIHQWPATLVQPVGSPLSLECTVEGTSNPNLYWYRQAAGRGLQLLFYSVGIGQISSEVPQNLSASRPQDRQFILSSKKLLLSDSGFYLCARRLAGGQETQYFGPGTRLLVL.

The V gene is TRBV6-5, the J gene TRBJ2-2; TRBD1 might be the D (5 bases). Per germline, CDR1 MNHEY and CDR2 SVGAGI. V was shortened by 7 bases and J by 2 bases, with 11 bases between the two germline ends. This CDR3 region has 14 residues. CDR3 DNA sequence: TGTGCCAGCACCCAGACAGCTAACACCGGGGAGCTGTTTTTT. It yields the protein CASTQTANTGELFF.